These 14 T cell receptor beta chains were sequenced from one sample in a study of blood T cell repertoires in COVID-19. Produced via immunoSEQ multiplex PCR; TCRdb's table is partial and in-frame only. The table has 120,000 or so clones, more than 75% seen once. What was sequenced was peripheral blood. Receptor source: a human donor in a cohort sampled during active COVID-19.

This clone was counted once. The chain links TRBV28 to TRBJ2-1; TRBD1 matches 7 bases. There are 16 residues in the CDR3. The germline CDR1 and CDR2 sequences are MDHEN and SYDVKM. V lost 6 bases, J lost 2 bases, and 10 bases stayed unmatched. The CDR3 sequence: CASSLSRDSTYNEQFF. CDR3 bases: TGTGCCAGCAGCCTCTCCCGGGACAGCACCTACAATGAGCAGTTCTTC.

The rearrangement joins TRBV6-5 to TRBJ1-1; D is undetermined. Looked up from germline, CDR1 is MNHEY and CDR2 is SVGAGI. The CDR3 runs 14 residues. Trimming took off 6 bases at V and 1 base at J, with 12 bases between the two ends. The CDR3 DNA is TGTGCCAGCAGCCCCGGGTCGACGAACACTGAAGCTTTCTTT. Translation: CASSPGSTNTEAFF.

CDR3 protein: CASSISASVVDSPLHF. The CDR3 nucleotides are TGTGCCAGTAGTATTAGCGCATCGGTGGTAGATTCACCCCTCCACTTT. V and J are TRBV19 and TRBJ1-6; D unclear. Trimming removed 3 bases from V and 8 bases from J, with 17 bases in between. The germline V gene encodes CDR1 LNHDA and CDR2 SQIVND (reference sequence). The CDR3 runs to 16 residues.

V usage is TRBV5-1 and J usage is TRBJ2-3, with D perhaps matching TRBD2 (6 bases). From germline, CDR1 is SGHRS and CDR2 YFSETQ. Trimming removed 0 bases at V and 6 bases at J, with 14 bases between. CDR3 size: 15 residues. This CDR3 reads CASSLDYAGSDTQYF. As DNA, the CDR3 is TGCGCCAGCAGCTTGGATTATGCGGGATCCGATACGCAGTATTTT.

The chain carries TRBV30 and TRBJ1-5; 8 nucleotides match TRBD1. Germline CDR1 GTSNPN, CDR2 SVGIG (reference sequence). The CDR3 sequence is 14 residues long. Unmatched junction bases numbered 7, after V lost 3 bases and J lost 6 bases. The CDR3: CAWSSGQAGQPQHF. CDR3 DNA: TGTGCCTGGAGCTCGGGACAGGCAGGTCAGCCCCAGCATTTT.

V is TRBV9 and J is TRBJ1-1, with 10 bases that match TRBD1. CDR1 and CDR2 from the germline V gene are SGDLS and YYNGEE. V shed 3 bases, J shed 5 bases, and the junction held 7 bases outside the gene matches. The CDR3 is made up of 15 amino acids. The CDR3 sequence: CASSGWDRGVTEAFF. CDR3 sequence (DNA): TGTGCCAGCAGCGGATGGGACAGGGGTGTTACTGAAGCTTTCTTT.

This chain joins TRBV7-6 and TRBJ1-1, with D perhaps matching TRBD1 (5 bases). V lost 5 bases to trimming and J lost 3 bases, with 10 bases between them. The CDR3 contains 13 residues. In germline, CDR1 is SGHVS, CDR2 FNYEAQ. CDR3 sequence reads: CASSGQGYTEAFF. The CDR3 bases are TGTGCCAGCAGCGGGCAGGGCTACACTGAAGCTTTCTTT.

The chain couples TRBV2 to TRBJ2-7, with D possibly being TRBD1 (8 bases). V lost 5 bases, J lost 3 bases, and 17 bases lay in between. The CDR3 loop spans 15 amino acids. Germline V gene data show CDR1 as SNHLY and CDR2 as FYNNEI. The CDR3 is CASSPGGRGLYEQYF. CDR3 sequence (DNA): TGTGCCAGCAGTCCGGGGGGCAGGGGGCTCTACGAGCAGTACTTC.

V usage is TRBV2 and J usage is TRBJ2-2, with 7 bases identical to TRBD1. CDR1 and CDR2 from the germline V gene are SNHLY and FYNNEI. CDR3 size: 16 residues. Trimming at V came to 4 bases and at J to 1 base, leaving 6 bases not matched to a gene. The CDR3 region has the DNA TGTGCCAGCAGTGCACAGGGGATAAAGAACACCGGGGAGCTGTTTTTT. Translating it yields CASSAQGIKNTGELFF. The full variable domain, completed using reference TRBV2 and TRBJ2-2, is EPEVTQTPSHQVTQMGQEVILRCVPISNHLYFYWYRQILGQKVEFLVSFYNNEISEKSEIFDDQFSVERPDGSNFTLKIRSTKLEDSAMYFCASSAQGIKNTGELFFGEGSRLTVL.

V gene TRBV5-1 combines with J gene TRBJ2-1; tentative D call: TRBD1 (6 bases). CDR1 SGHRS and CDR2 YFSETQ come from the germline V gene. With 4 bases removed from V and 9 bases from J, the gap between germline ends came to 14 bases. The CDR3 is 13 residues long. CDR3 sequence reads: CASSPLQGFEQFF. In nucleotides, the CDR3 is TGCGCCAGCAGCCCCCTGCAGGGGTTTGAGCAGTTCTTC. Together with reference TRBV5-1 and TRBJ2-1, the CDR3 gives the full variable domain: KAGVTQTPRYLIKTRGQQVTLSCSPISGHRSVSWYQQTPGQGLQFLFEYFSETQRNKGNFPGRFSGRQFSNSRSEMNVSTLELGDSALYLCASSPLQGFEQFFGPGTRLTVL.

The chain recombines TRBV4-2 with TRBJ1-1; unclear D gene. The CDR3 consists of 14 residues. V was trimmed by 4 bases and J by 3 bases, leaving 12 bases between them. CDR1 and CDR2 (germline): LGHNA, YNFKEQ. In DNA form, the CDR3 reads TGTGCCAGCAGCCGGAGGGCCGGGGACACTGAAGCTTTCTTT. Translated, it gives CASSRRAGDTEAFF.

This sequence joins TRBV28 and TRBJ1-2; 7 bases are shared with TRBD1. This CDR3 comprises 14 residues. Germline V gene lookup returns CDR1 MDHEN and CDR2 SYDVKM. V lost 3 bases, J lost 7 bases, and 8 bases stayed unmatched. The CDR3 bases are TGTGCCAGCAGTTTCGGAGGGGGCGTTGGTGGCTACACCTTC. It encodes CASSFGGGVGGYTF.

The chain carries TRBV28 and TRBJ2-7, with 9 nucleotides matching TRBD2. Germline CDR1 is MDHEN and CDR2 is SYDVKM. The J segment lost 6 bases and the V segment lost 8 bases, leaving 5 bases of the junction unmatched. The CDR3 sequence is 12 residues long. CDR3: CASLGLASEQYF. CDR3 DNA: TGTGCCAGCCTGGGACTAGCTTCCGAGCAGTACTTC.

CDR3 DNA sequence: TGTGCCAGCAGCTTGGGGGGGGAAGACACCATATATTTT. Protein: CASSLGGEDTIYF. This rearrangement joins TRBV5-8 to TRBJ1-3, with TRBD1 as a possible D gene (5 bases). Germline V gives CDR1 SGHTS, CDR2 YDEGEE. The CDR3 is 13 residues long. V shed 0 bases and J shed 8 bases, with 9 bases lying between them.